This TCR beta chain was identified during a study of blood T cell repertoires in COVID-19 (dated by TCRdb to 2019 to 2021). Turning to the overall study: Collaborator samples came from the United States, Italy and Spain and covered acute and convalescent phases of COVID-19. The prospective study material was composed of cDNA or gDNA derived from T cells, B-cell-depleted T cells, or PBMCs. Subjects who had been exposed to COVID-19, were actively infected with it, or had recovered from it provided the deeply sampled blood TCRbeta repertoires that made up the dataset. The repertoires were released in a freely available public database intended as a resource for research on the immune response to SARS-CoV-2. Samples were obtained from the ongoing ImmuneRACE study (first 160 participants) and from 1,000 to 1,500 subjects provided by 6 global collaborators. Sample metadata almost always included a de-identified subject ID, COVID-19 status, age in years and sex. HLA class I and class II types, where available, came from metadata supplied by the sample provider rather than from assay-based typing. What the authors observed across the whole study: The amount of clinical and demographic metadata varied by source and participant and was provided uncurated.

Taken from cysteine to phenylalanine, the CDR3 has 16 residues. Only the CDR3 region is kept as DNA, spanning 48 bases read in frame from base 1. V trim: 4 bases; J trim: 1 base; unmatched bases: 2. The germline V gene yields KGHDR for CDR1 and SFDVKD for CDR2. The immunoSEQ Assay, a bias-controlled multiplex PCR, was used to amplify TCRbeta CDR3 regions from genomic DNA. The paper's data handling went like this. Nucleated cell counts per sample were estimated from amplification of reference gene primers within the assay. Sequence reads were collapsed and filtered to measure the absolute abundance of every unique TCRbeta CDR3 rearrangement. For each sample, productive Simpson clonality was calculated as the square root of Simpson's diversity index across productive rearrangements. The table was pulled from immuneACCESS by TCRdb, which kept in-frame rearrangements only. Such tables lose some clones; where checked, under half of the loss comes from unresolved V genes, and the rest has no known cause. V and J calls and clone size follow that table, whereas D and trimming were derived from the DNA. The sample records more than 200,000 clones, approximately 83% of which are singletons. The ten largest clones represent 4% to 5.5% of the sample.

Points on this clone: What this receptor recognizes is not known. No base qualities exist here, and no much larger clone lies one base off it.

Each collaborating institution followed its own protocols to collect whole blood in K2EDTA tubes. For TCRbeta analysis, collaborator samples were shipped as frozen whole blood, as isolated PBMCs, or as DNA extracted from either sample type. The rearranged chain carries TRBV24-1 and TRBJ2-3, with TRBD2 matching 12 junction bases. Sequencing was performed on peripheral blood. The TCR comes from a man between 50 and 59 years old with active or convalescent COVID-19. At the DNA level, the sequence is TGTGCCACCAGTGACCGGACTAGCGGGGGCACAGATACGCAGTATTTT. Its amino acids are CATSDRTSGGTDTQYF.